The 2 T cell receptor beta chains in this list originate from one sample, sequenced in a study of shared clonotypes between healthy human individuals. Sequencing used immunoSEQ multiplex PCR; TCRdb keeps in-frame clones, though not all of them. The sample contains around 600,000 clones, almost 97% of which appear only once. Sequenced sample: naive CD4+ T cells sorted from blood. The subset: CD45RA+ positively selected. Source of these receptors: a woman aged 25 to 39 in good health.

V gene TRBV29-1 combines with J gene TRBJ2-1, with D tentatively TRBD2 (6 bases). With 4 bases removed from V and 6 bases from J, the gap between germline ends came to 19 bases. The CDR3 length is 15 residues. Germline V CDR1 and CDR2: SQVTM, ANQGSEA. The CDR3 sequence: CSVARFEWEVNEQFF. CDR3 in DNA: TGCAGCGTTGCCCGCTTCGAGTGGGAGGTCAATGAGCAGTTCTTC.

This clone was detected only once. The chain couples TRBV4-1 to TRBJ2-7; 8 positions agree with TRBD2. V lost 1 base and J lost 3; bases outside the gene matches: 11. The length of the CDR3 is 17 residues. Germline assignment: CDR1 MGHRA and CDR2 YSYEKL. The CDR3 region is CASSQGTSSTRHYEQYF. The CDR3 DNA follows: TGCGCCAGCAGCCAAGGGACTAGCTCCACCCGCCACTACGAGCAGTACTTC.